This T cell receptor beta chain is drawn from a study of T cells in Graves' hyperthyroidism and ophthalmopathy. This clonotype was detected many times. Patients aged 18 to 65 had newly diagnosed hyperthyroidism that had lasted under 2 months. TCR beta CDR3 region amplification was performed from RNA transcripts. The TCR CDR3 was amplified in a first-round RT-PCR using the HTBI primer set. From the multiplex PCR reads, TCRdb called clonotypes with MiXCR, one entry per CDR3 protein. This table has 300,000 to 350,000 distinct CDR3 sequences, 11% to 15% appearing once. This receptor was identified in a woman in her 30s with Graves' hyperthyroidism. Sequencing was performed on blood.

CDR3 sequence: CATSPTGPDSPLHF. CDR3 nucleotides: TGTGCCACAAGCCCGACAGGGCCGGATTCACCCCTCCACTTT. The chain couples TRBV19 to TRBJ1-6; 7 bases line up with TRBD1. This CDR3 has 14 amino acids. V was clipped by 10 bases and J by 8 bases; unmatched bases: 11. Germline assignment: CDR1 LNHDA and CDR2 SQIVND (reference sequence). Combining the CDR3 with reference TRBV19 and TRBJ1-6 gives the whole variable domain DGGITQSPKYLFRKEGQNVTLSCEQNLNHDAMYWYRQDPGQGLRLIYYSQIVNDFQKGDIAEGYSVSREKKESFPLTVTSAQKNPTAFYLCATSPTGPDSPLHFGNGTRLTVT.